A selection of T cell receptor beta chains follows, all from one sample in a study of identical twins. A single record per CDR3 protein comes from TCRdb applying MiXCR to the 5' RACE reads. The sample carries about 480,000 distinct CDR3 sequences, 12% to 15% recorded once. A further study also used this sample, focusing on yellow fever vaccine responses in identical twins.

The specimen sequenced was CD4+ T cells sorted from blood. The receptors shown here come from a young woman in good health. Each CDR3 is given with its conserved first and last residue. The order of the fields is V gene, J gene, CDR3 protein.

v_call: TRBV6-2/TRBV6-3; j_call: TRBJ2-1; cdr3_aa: CASSSNFLAGRYNEQFF
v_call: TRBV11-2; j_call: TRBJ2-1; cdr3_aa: CASRHGRPAYNEQFF
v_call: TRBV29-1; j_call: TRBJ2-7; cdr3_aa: CSAEKDYEQYF
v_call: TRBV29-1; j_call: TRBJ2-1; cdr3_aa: CSPGGAGGYNEQFF
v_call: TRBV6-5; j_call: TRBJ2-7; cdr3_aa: CASSYGRGGVSYEQYF
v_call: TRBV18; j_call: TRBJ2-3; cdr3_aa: CASSSIAGGVTDTQYF
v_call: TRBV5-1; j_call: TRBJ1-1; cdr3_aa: CASSLRADTEAFF
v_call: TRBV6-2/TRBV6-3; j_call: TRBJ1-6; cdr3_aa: CASSFKTGTGGRDSPLHF
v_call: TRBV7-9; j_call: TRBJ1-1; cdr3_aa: CASSPRQKNTEAFF
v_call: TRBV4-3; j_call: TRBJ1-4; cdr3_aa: CASSQGDGAPNEKLFF
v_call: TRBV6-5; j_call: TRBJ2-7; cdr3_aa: CASSSSGEPLTQQYF
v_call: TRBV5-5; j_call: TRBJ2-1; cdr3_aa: CASSRTGTTSGYNEQFF
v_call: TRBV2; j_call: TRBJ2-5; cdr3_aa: CASSGQGPSETQYF
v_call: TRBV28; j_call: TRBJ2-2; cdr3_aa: CASSSPAAGFGELFF
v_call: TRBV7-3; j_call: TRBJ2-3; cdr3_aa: CASSPPGADTQYF
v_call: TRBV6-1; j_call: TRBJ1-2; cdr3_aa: CASSPDRIYGYTF
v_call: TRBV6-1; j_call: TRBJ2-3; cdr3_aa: CASTLLGESTDTQYF
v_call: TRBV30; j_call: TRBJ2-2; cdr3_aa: CAWSVLYSGELFF
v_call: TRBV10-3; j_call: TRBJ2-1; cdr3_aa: CAISEPVRDNEQFF
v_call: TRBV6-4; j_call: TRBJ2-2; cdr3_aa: CATLTSGRQNTGELFF
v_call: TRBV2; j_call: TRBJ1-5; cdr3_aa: CASRTGDYNQPQHF
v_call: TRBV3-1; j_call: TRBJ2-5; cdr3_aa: CASWTSGGADETQYF
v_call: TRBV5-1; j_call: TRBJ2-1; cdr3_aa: CASSLAGSYEQFF
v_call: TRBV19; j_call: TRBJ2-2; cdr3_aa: CASVGLAGGRSTGELFF
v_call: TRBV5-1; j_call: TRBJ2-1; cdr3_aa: CASSLGTSGRAAKFF
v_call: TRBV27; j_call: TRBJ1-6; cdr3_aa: CASSELGRRNSPLHF
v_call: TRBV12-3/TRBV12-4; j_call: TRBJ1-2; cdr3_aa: CASSLSDGARPTF
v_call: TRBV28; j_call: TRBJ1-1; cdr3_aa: CASSIRQGMNTEAFF
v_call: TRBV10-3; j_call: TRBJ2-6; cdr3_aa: CAISAQLDSGANVLTF
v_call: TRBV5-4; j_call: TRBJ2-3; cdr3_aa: CASSQNVGPSTDTQYF
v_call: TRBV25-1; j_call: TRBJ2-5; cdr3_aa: CASSSPRDRGYQETQYF
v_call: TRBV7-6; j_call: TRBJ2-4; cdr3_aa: CASSLITGGSPLDIQYF
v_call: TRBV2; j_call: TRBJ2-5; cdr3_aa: CASSMTSWETQYF
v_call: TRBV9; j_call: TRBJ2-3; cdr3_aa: CASSTTSGRAVVDTQYF
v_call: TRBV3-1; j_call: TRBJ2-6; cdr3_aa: CASSQSRSGANVLTF
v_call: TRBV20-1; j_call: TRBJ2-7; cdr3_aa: CSADYTGEKQYF
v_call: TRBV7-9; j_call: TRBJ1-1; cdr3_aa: CASSLAQLGARTEAFF
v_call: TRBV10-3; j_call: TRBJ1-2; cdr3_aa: CAISESNNGYTF
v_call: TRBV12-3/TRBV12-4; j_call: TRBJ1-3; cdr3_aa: CASMSAAPSSGNTIYF
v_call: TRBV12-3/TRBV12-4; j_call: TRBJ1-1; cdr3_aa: CASSFRAMNTEAFF
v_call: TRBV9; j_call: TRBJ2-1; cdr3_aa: CASSVDPRGADNEQFF
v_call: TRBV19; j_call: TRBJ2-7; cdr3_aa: CASSIDLAYEQYF
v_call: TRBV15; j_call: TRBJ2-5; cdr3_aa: CATSRDEETQYF
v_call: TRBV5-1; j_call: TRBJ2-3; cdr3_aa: CASSSKTRSDTQYF
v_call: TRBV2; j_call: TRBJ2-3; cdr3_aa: CASSGGPTDTQYF
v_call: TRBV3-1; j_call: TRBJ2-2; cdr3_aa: CASSQGPGPWELFF